The sample holds many counts of the clone carrying this T cell receptor (beta chain). CDR3 length equals 13 residues. Trimming shortened V by 4 bases and J by 7 bases, and 12 bases separated the two germline ends. Looked up from germline, CDR1 is SGHRS and CDR2 is YFSETQ. This sample was included in a study of blood T cell repertoires in COVID-19. The overall study: Whether acute or convalescent, the COVID-19 samples came from the United States, Italy and Spain. PBMCs, B-cell-depleted T cells, or T cells were the source of the cDNA or gDNA that made up the material.

Per the study methods: Reference gene primer amplification gave estimated nucleated cell counts. This table comes from immunoSEQ multiplex PCR, and its TCRdb copy is limited to in-frame clones, with some not included. The V and J calls and clone size come from that table; D and trimming were worked out from the DNA. Among 100,000 to 120,000 clones listed, around nine tenths were seen once. Specimen: peripheral blood. The receptor was isolated from a human donor in a cohort sampled during active COVID-19. The rearrangement links TRBV5-1 to TRBJ2-1; D ambiguous. The CDR3 loop reads CASSLGIGNEQFF. The CDR3 DNA reads as TGCGCCAGCAGCCTGGGGATCGGGAATGAGCAGTTCTTC.